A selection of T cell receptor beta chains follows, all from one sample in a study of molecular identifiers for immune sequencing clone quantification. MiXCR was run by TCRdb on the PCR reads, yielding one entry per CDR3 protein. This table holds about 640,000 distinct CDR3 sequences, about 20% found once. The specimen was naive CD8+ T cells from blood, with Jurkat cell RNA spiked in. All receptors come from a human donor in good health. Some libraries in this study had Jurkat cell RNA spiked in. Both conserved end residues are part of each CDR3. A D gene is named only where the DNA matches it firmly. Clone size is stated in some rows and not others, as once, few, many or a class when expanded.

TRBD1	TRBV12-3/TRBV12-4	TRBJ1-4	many	TGTGCCAGCAGGGGGACAGAGAATGAAAAACTGTTTTTT	CASRGTENEKLFF
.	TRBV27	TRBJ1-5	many	TGTGCCAGCAGTCCCTGGGGGAGCGGTCAGCCCCAGCATTTT	CASSPWGSGQPQHF
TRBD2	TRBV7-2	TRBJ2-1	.	TGTGCCAGCAGCCTTACTAGCGCACTTAACAATGAGCAGTTCTTC	CASSLTSALNNEQFF
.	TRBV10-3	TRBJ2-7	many	TGTGCCATCAGTGAGTCGTGGCAAGAGGCCTACGAGCAGTACTTC	CAISESWQEAYEQYF
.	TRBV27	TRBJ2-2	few	TGTGCCAGCAGTTATCAGGGAGACACCGGGGAGCTGTTTTTT	CASSYQGDTGELFF
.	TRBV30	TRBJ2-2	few	TGTGCCTGGATGATCACCGGGGAGCTGTTTTTT	CAWMITGELFF
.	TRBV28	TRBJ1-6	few	TGTGCCAGCAGCCATCTATCGGTCCGAAATTCACCCCTCCACTTT	CASSHLSVRNSPLHF
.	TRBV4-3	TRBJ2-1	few	TGCGCCAGCAGCCAAGATCGGATGACAGGTAGTGAGCAGTTCTTC	CASSQDRMTGSEQFF
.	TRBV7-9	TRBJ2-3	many	TGTGCCAGCAGCCCTTGGAGGGGGGAAAGACCTAGCACAGATACGCAGTATTTT	CASSPWRGERPSTDTQYF
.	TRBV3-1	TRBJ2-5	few	.	CASSQVAGGSKETRYF
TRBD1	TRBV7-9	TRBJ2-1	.	TGTGCCAGCAGCAAGGGACAGCCCTACAATGAGCAGTTCTTC	CASSKGQPYNEQFF
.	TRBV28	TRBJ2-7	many	TGTGCCAGCAGTTTAACCCCCGCGTCCTACGAGCAGTACTTC	CASSLTPASYEQYF
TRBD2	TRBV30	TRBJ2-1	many	TGTGCCTGGAGTAGCGGGGGCTCCTACAATGAGCAGTTCTTC	CAWSSGGSYNEQFF
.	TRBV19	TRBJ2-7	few	TGTGCCAGTAGTGGTGCCCCGGAGGTCTACGAGCAGTACTTC	CASSGAPEVYEQYF
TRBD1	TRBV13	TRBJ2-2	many	TGTGCCAGCAGCCCCAGGGGGCGCGCGAACACCGGGGAGCTGTTTTTT	CASSPRGRANTGELFF
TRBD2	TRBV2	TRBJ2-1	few	TGTGCCAGCAGGAACCCGACTAGCGGGGAAACCTACAATGAGCAGTTCTTC	CASRNPTSGETYNEQFF
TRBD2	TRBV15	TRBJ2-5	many	TGTGCCACCAGCAGACCCCTTTCCCTAGCGGGAGAAGAGACCCAGTACTTC	CATSRPLSLAGEETQYF
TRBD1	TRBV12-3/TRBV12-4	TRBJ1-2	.	TGTGCCAGCAGTTTAGAGGGACAGACTAACTATGGCTACACCTTC	CASSLEGQTNYGYTF
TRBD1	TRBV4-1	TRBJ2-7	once	TGCGCCAGCAGCCAGGAGACAGGGTTTCGGTACAAGCAGTACTTC	CASSQETGFRYKQYF
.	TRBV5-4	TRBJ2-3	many	TGTGCCAGCAGCTTTCGGCAGAGGAGTGCAGATACGCAGTATTTT	CASSFRQRSADTQYF
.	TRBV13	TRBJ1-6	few	TGTGCCAGCAGCTCAGGACGGACGTATAATTCACCCCTCCACTTT	CASSSGRTYNSPLHF
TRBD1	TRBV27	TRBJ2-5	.	TGTGCCAGCAGTTCCTTTTTAGGGACAGGGGGCCGGGAGACCCAGTACTTC	CASSSFLGTGGRETQYF
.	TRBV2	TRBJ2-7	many	TGTGCCAGCAAAGACACTAGTTACGAGCAGTACTTC	CASKDTSYEQYF
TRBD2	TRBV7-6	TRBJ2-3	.	TGTGCCAGCAGCATCCTAGCGGGGACTAGCACAGATACGCGGTGTTTT	CASSILAGTSTDTRCF
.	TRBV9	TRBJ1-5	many	TGTGCCGGGACTGAGGATCAGCCCCAGCATTTT	CAGTEDQPQHF
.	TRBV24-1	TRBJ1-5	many	TGTGCCACCAGTGAGATGAAGGTCGATCAGCCCCAGCATTTT	CATSEMKVDQPQHF
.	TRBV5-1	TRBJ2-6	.	TGCGCCGGCAGCTTGGAGGGGTCTGGGGCCAACGTCCTGACTTTC	CAGSLEGSGANVLTF
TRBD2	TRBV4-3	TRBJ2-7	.	TGCGCCAGCAGCCAGGCGGGAGACATTCCTGTTGAGCAGTACTTC	CASSQAGDIPVEQYF
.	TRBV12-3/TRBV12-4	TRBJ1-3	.	TGTGCCAGCACCCCCGTAGACCGAAACACCATATATTTT	CASTPVDRNTIYF
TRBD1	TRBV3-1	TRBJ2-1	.	TGTGCCAGCAGTCGCCCGGGACAGGGGGACAATGAGCAGTTCTTC	CASSRPGQGDNEQFF
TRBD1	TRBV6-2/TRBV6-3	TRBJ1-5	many	TGTGCCAGCAGTTATACCTACGGGACAGCCATCAATCAGCCCCAGCATTTT	CASSYTYGTAINQPQHF
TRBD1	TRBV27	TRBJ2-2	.	TGTGCCAGCAAACATGGGACAGGGTATGCCGGGGAGCTGTTTTTT	CASKHGTGYAGELFF
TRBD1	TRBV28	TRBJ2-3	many	TGTGCCAGCAGTTTTTTCCAGGGGGCGGCAGATACGCAGTATTTT	CASSFFQGAADTQYF
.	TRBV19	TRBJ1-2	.	TGTGCCAGTAGTATGATTGGAGTCGACTATGGCTACACCTTC	CASSMIGVDYGYTF
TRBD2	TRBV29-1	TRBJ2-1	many	TGCAGCGTTGAAGAACTAGCGGGACGTGTCTACAATGAGCAGTTCTTC	CSVEELAGRVYNEQFF
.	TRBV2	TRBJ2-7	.	TGTGCCAGCACCCAGGGTTCCGCCTACGAGCAGTACTTC	CASTQGSAYEQYF